These 24 T cell receptor beta chains were sequenced from one sample in a study of T cells in Graves' hyperthyroidism and ophthalmopathy. From RNA transcripts, TCR beta CDR3 regions were amplified. With the HTBI primer set, the TCR CDR3 went through a first round of RT-PCR. TCRdb recomputed calls from the multiplex PCR reads with MiXCR, one row per CDR3 protein. The data hold 730,000 or so distinct CDR3 sequences, with roughly a sixth observed a single time. The sequenced sample consisted of blood. The receptors shown here come from a woman aged 45-60 years with Graves' hyperthyroidism that later progressed to Graves' ophthalmopathy.

V usage is TRBV9 and J usage is TRBJ1-2; D is ambiguous. Germline CDR1 is SGDLS and CDR2 is YYNGEE. The ends were cut back, 3 bases at V and 4 bases at J, with 16 bases in the middle. The CDR3 has 15 amino acids. As DNA, the CDR3 is TGTGCCAGCAGCGCCCAGGCCCTTACTTTCTATGGCTACACCTTC. It yields the protein CASSAQALTFYGYTF. The complete variable domain, with remaining parts taken from reference TRBV9 and TRBJ1-2, reads DSGVTQTPKHLITATGQRVTLRCSPRSGDLSVYWYQQSLDQGLQFLIQYYNGEERAKGNILERFSAQQFPDLHSELNLSSLELGDSALYFCASSAQALTFYGYTFGSGTRLTVV.

This clonotype was observed a few times. This chain joins TRBV20-1 and TRBJ2-7; unclear D gene. V was pared by 1 base and J by 2 bases, with 9 bases between. The CDR3 runs to 13 residues. Germline CDR1 DFQATT, CDR2 SNEGSKA (reference sequence). The CDR3 loop is CSARGAPAYEQYF. The CDR3 DNA reads as TGCAGTGCTAGAGGGGCCCCCGCCTACGAGCAGTACTTC.

This clonotype has a count of ten or more. The J gene is TRBJ1-5, the V gene TRBV12-3 or TRBV12-4; D gene ambiguous. The CDR3 extends over 11 amino acids. V lost 6 bases and J 4 bases, leaving 4 bases between the germline ends. The CDR3 DNA follows: TGTGCCAGCAGCTTAAATCAGCCCCAGCATTTT. Residues: CASSLNQPQHF.

This clonotype came up a few times. The rearrangement joins TRBV20-1 to TRBJ2-2, with D tentatively TRBD1 (5 bases). This CDR3 spans 14 amino acids. The V and J ends lost 6 bases and 0 bases respectively, with 11 bases between them. Germline V gives CDR1 DFQATT, CDR2 SNEGSKA (reference sequence). The CDR3 DNA is TGCAGTGCCACGGACATATCGAACACCGGGGAGCTGTTTTTT. Translating it yields CSATDISNTGELFF.

Of note for this clonotype: Possible read error: a much larger clone is one base away. The chain is built from TRBV11-3 and TRBJ2-1; no clear D. This CDR3 comprises 13 residues. Trimming pared 6 bases from V and 7 bases from J, leaving 13 bases between. CDR1 and CDR2 from the germline V gene are SGHNT and YENEEA. The CDR3 sequence: CASSKTLANEQFF. In DNA form, the CDR3 reads TGTGCCAGCAGTAAGACACTGGCTAATGAGCAGTTCTTC.

This clonotype has just a few counts. The chain carries TRBV7-9 and TRBJ2-3, with D hard to call. Trimming took 1 base from V and 2 from J, leaving 10 bases between them. The CDR3 consists of 15 residues. Looked up from germline, CDR1 is SEHNR and CDR2 is FQNEAQ (reference sequence). CDR3 sequence (DNA): TGTGCCAGCAGCTTAGACCAGGAACCCACAGATACGCAGTATTTT. The encoded protein is CASSLDQEPTDTQYF.

There are a few counts of this clonotype. The chain joins TRBV7-8 to TRBJ1-5; no clear D gene. V lost 3 bases to trimming and J lost 0 bases, with 12 bases between them. CDR1 SGHVS and CDR2 FQNEAQ come from the germline V gene. CDR3 length: 16 residues. Written as DNA, the CDR3 is TGTGCCAGCAGCTTTTTGCTGAGAAATAGCAATCAGCCCCAGCATTTT. Residues: CASSFLLRNSNQPQHF.

The J gene is TRBJ1-6, the V gene TRBV5-6; 7 positions match TRBD1. The CDR3 loop spans 14 amino acids. Looked up from germline, CDR1 is SGHDT and CDR2 is YYEEEE. The J segment lost 8 bases and the V segment lost 3 bases, leaving 5 bases of the junction unmatched. The DNA of the CDR3 is TGTGCCAGCAGCTACGGACAGGCGGATTCACCCCTCCACTTT. Its protein product is CASSYGQADSPLHF.

This clonotype was counted at least ten times. The chain carries TRBV5-1 and TRBJ2-3; tentatively, D is TRBD2 (5 bases). V shed 6 bases and J shed 4 bases, with 18 bases lying between them. CDR3 length: 15 residues. Germline values: CDR1 SGHRS, CDR2 YFSETQ. CDR3 in amino acids: CASIASVGVADTQYF. DNA of the CDR3: TGCGCCAGCATCGCAAGCGTCGGGGTAGCAGATACGCAGTATTTT.

This clonotype appeared a few times. The chain joins TRBV12-3 or TRBV12-4 to TRBJ1-2; 9 nucleotides line up with TRBD1. The CDR3 sequence is 17 residues long. J was trimmed by 6 bases and V by 3 bases; bases with no gene match: 14. CDR3 sequence (DNA): TGTGCCAGCAGTTTCCACGGACAGGGGAGGCACGCTGATGGCTACACCTTC. This gives the protein CASSFHGQGRHADGYTF.

Only one count was recorded for this clonotype. Mismatch with germline at one junction end may stem from a read error. This sequence joins TRBV5-1 and TRBJ1-1; TRBD1 is a possible D gene (6 bases). Per the germline V gene, CDR1 is SGHRS and CDR2 is YFSETQ. The CDR3 has 16 residues. The CDR3 bases are TGCCCCAGCAGATCCCGGGACAAGACTATGAACACTGAAGCTTTCTTT. Translating it yields CPSRSRDKTMNTEAFF.

In this sample, this clonotype turned up many times. The rearrangement uses TRBV12-3 or TRBV12-4 and TRBJ1-5, with a tentative D call TRBD1 (5 bases). The CDR3 sequence is 16 residues long. V lost 5 bases and J 1 base, leaving 15 bases between the germline ends. CDR3 bases: TGTGCCAGCAGTGGGGATCGGGGGAGAAGCAATCAGCCCCAGCATTTT. Amino acid sequence: CASSGDRGRSNQPQHF.

This clonotype has more than one count but fewer than ten. The chain employs TRBV14 and TRBJ1-5, with TRBD1 matching 8 bases. V lost 5 bases and J lost 8; bases outside the gene matches: 14. This CDR3 has 16 residues. Germline CDR1 and CDR2: SGHDN and FVKESK. The DNA of the CDR3 is TGTGCCAGCAGCACAGGGGGTGGGACAGGAGTCGAGCCCCAGCATTTT. Translation: CASSTGGGTGVEPQHF.

The chain recombines TRBV10-3 with TRBJ1-6; 9 bases line up with TRBD1. V trimming: 8 bases; J trimming: 10 bases; junction bases outside the gene matches: 6. The germline V gene has CDR1 ENHRY and CDR2 SYGVKD. This CDR3 has 13 residues. DNA for the CDR3: TGTGCCATCTCAGGGGACAGGGACTCACCCCTCCACTTT. Translating gives CAISGDRDSPLHF.

Of note for this clonotype: With a much larger clone just one base away, this may be a read error. The chain links TRBV27 to TRBJ1-2; the D is unclear. Per the germline V gene, CDR1 is MNHEY and CDR2 is SMNVEV (reference sequence). The CDR3 sequence is 13 residues long. V lost 5 bases and J 4 bases, leaving 11 bases between the germline ends. The CDR3 spells CASSADVGYGYTF. As DNA, the CDR3 is TGTGCCAGCAGTGCGGACGTGGGCTATGGCTACACCTTC.

This chain uses TRBV5-1 with TRBJ1-1, with D uncertain. CDR1 is SGHRS and CDR2 is YFSETQ in the germline V gene. V gave up 0 bases and J gave up 1 base, with 10 bases separating them. The CDR3 is made up of 15 amino acids. Here the CDR3 reads CASSLEDTTNTEAFF. The CDR3 DNA is TGCGCCAGCAGCTTGGAAGATACCACGAACACTGAAGCTTTCTTT.

The rearrangement uses TRBV27 and TRBJ1-6; D is unclear. The germline V gene encodes CDR1 MNHEY and CDR2 SMNVEV (reference sequence). V shed 4 bases and J shed 2 bases, with 9 bases lying between them. The CDR3 has 15 residues. The CDR3 DNA reads TGTGCCAGCAGTTGGAGTAGACCCTATAATTCACCCCTCCACTTT. This translates into CASSWSRPYNSPLHF.

Turning to this clonotype: A much larger clone lies one base from this, so it may be a read error. The rearrangement joins TRBV11-2 to TRBJ2-7, with TRBD1 matching over 10 bases. Germline CDR1 and CDR2: SGHAT and FQNNGV. Losses at the gene ends were 5 bases for V and 4 bases for J; bases not matched to a gene: 17. The CDR3 loop spans 18 amino acids. Written as DNA, the CDR3 is TGTGCCAGCAGCCCCATAGTCCGACAGGGGGCGAGGGGGTACGAGCAGTACTTC. Translating gives CASSPIVRQGARGYEQYF.

The rearrangement links TRBV19 to TRBJ1-1; a possible D gene is TRBD1 (6 bases). Germline CDR1 LNHDA, CDR2 SQIVND (reference sequence). This CDR3 contains 14 residues. The V end was cut by 6 bases, the J end by 1 base, with 12 bases between. CDR3 nucleotide sequence: TGTGCCAGTAGGAATGACAGGTCGAACACTGAAGCTTTCTTT. It codes for CASRNDRSNTEAFF.

The chain recombines TRBV20-1 with TRBJ2-1, with 9 bases lining up with TRBD1. The CDR3 is made up of 15 amino acids. With 2 bases clipped from V and 6 bases from J, the junction kept 8 bases outside the gene matches. CDR1 is DFQATT, CDR2 SNEGSKA, per germline (reference sequence). This CDR3 is CSARYRDRVGNEQFF. The CDR3, as DNA: TGCAGTGCTAGATACCGGGACAGGGTCGGCAATGAGCAGTTCTTC.

This CDR3 reads CASSVDDSSYNEQFF. CDR3 nucleotide sequence: TGTGCCAGCAGCGTAGATGACAGCTCCTACAATGAGCAGTTCTTC. The chain couples TRBV9 to TRBJ2-1; D might be TRBD1 (5 bases). CDR1 is SGDLS and CDR2 is YYNGEE in the germline V gene. V was cut by 0 bases and J by 0 bases, with 7 bases left in between. The CDR3 loop spans 15 amino acids.

This clonotype appeared many times. CDR3 nucleotide sequence: TGTGCCAGCAGCCCTCGGACAGGGCGGGCCGGGGAGCTGTTTTTT. Translation gives CASSPRTGRAGELFF. The J gene is TRBJ2-2, the V gene TRBV11-2, with 8 bases identical to TRBD1. This CDR3 comprises 15 residues. The germline gives CDR1 SGHAT, CDR2 FQNNGV. The ends lost 5 bases at V and 6 bases at J; junction bases unmatched: 8.

This clonotype was seen ten or more times. V is TRBV11-2 and J is TRBJ2-3; D is uncertain. V shed 3 bases and J shed 6 bases, with 22 bases lying between them. CDR3 length: 17 residues. Per the germline V gene, CDR1 is SGHAT and CDR2 is FQNNGV. The CDR3 bases are TGTGCCAGCAGCTTTGTCGGTGGAGTTGGTCCCGGGGATACGCAGTATTTT. Protein: CASSFVGGVGPGDTQYF.

This CDR3 is CSALTSGPDTQYF. DNA for the CDR3: TGCAGTGCTTTGACTAGCGGGCCGGATACGCAGTATTTT. The rearrangement links TRBV20-1 to TRBJ2-3; 10 bases align to TRBD2. The V gene end was trimmed by 5 bases and the J gene end by 6 bases; junction bases not matched to a gene: 5. Germline CDR1 is DFQATT and CDR2 is SNEGSKA (reference sequence). CDR3 length equals 13 residues.